In this sample, the clone carrying this T cell receptor (beta chain) turned up many times. This sample was taken from a study of blood T cell repertoires in COVID-19. The CDR3 length is 16 residues. V lost 7 bases to trimming and J lost 4 bases, with 19 bases between them. Germline V CDR1 and CDR2: LNHDA, SQIVND (reference sequence). The data were produced by immunoSEQ multiplex PCR, yet TCRdb's version contains in-frame clones alone and is incomplete. The table records tens of thousands of clones, roughly 89% of them present only once. The sequence came from a man between 50 and 59 years old with acute or convalescent COVID-19. Sequencing used peripheral blood. The chain uses TRBV19 and TRBJ1-4, with D maybe TRBD1 (6 bases). The CDR3 DNA is TGTGCCAGTACCTCTGGGCGAACAGGGAATAATGAAAAACTGTTTTTT. This codes for CASTSGRTGNNEKLFF.